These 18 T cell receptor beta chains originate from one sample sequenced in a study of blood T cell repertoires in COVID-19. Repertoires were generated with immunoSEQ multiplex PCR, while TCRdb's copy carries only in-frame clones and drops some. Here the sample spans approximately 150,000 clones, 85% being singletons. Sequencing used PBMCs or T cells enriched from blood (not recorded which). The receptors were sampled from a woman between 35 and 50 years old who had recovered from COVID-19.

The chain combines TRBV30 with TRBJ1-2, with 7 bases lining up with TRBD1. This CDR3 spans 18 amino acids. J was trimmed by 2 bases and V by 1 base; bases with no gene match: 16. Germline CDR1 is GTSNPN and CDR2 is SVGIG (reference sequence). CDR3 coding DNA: TGTGCCTGGAGTGACCCCGTCGGGACAGAAGGTTTCAACTATGGCTACACCTTC. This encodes CAWSDPVGTEGFNYGYTF.

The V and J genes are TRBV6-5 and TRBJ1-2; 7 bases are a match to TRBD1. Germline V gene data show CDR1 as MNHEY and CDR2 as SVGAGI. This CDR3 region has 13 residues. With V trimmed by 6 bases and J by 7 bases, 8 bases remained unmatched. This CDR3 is CASSPQGYGGYTF. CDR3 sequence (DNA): TGTGCCAGCAGCCCACAGGGGTACGGTGGCTACACCTTC.

CDR3 sequence: CASSFEGTEAFF. The CDR3 DNA sequence: TGTGCCAGCAGCTTTGAGGGCACTGAAGCTTTCTTT. The rearrangement joins TRBV11-2 to TRBJ1-1, with D unclear. The CDR3 spans 12 residues. Germline CDR1 SGHAT, CDR2 FQNNGV. The V and J ends lost 3 bases and 4 bases respectively, with 6 bases between them.

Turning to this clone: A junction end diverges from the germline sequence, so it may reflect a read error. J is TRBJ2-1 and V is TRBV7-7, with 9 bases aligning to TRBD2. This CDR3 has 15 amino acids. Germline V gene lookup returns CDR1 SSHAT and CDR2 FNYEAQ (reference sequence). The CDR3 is CASSLLGGGAGEQFF. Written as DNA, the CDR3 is TGTGCTAGCAGCTTATTAGGCGGGGGGGCGGGTGAGCAGTTCTTC. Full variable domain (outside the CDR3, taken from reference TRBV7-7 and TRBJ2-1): GAGVSQSPRYKVTKRGQDVTLRCDPISSHATLYWYQQALGQGPEFLTYFNYEAQPDKSGLPSDRFSAERPEGSISTLTIQRTEQRDSAMYRCASSLLGGGAGEQFFGPGTRLTVL.

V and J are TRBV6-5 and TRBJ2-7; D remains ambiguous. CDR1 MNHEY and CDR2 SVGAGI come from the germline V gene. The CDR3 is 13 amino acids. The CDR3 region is CASQPSGHYEQYF. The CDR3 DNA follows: TGTGCGTCCCAGCCCAGTGGGCACTACGAGCAGTACTTC.

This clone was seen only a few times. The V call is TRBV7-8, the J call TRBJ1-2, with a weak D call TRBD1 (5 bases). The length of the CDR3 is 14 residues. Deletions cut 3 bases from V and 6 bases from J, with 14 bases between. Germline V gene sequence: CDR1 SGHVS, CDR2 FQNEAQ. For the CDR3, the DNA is TGTGCCAGCAGCTTTGGTCGCGGGACGGATGGCTACACCTTC. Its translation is CASSFGRGTDGYTF.

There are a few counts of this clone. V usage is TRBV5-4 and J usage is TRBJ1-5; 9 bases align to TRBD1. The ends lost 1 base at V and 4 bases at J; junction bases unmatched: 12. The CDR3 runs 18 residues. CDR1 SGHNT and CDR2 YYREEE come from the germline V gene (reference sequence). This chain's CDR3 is CASSLREPGQGWNQPQHF. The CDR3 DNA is TGTGCCAGCAGCTTGAGAGAACCGGGACAGGGTTGGAATCAGCCCCAGCATTTT.

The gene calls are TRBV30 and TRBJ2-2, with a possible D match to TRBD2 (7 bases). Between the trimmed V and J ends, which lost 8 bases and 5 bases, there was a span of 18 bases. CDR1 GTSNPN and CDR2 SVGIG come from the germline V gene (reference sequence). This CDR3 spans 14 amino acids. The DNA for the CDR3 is TGTGCCACGTGGGGGGGCAAACGGACCGGGGAGCTGTTTTTT. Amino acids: CATWGGKRTGELFF.

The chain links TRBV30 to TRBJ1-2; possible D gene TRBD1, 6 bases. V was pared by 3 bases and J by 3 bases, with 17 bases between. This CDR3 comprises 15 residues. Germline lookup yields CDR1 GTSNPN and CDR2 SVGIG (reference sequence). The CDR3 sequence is CAWSPFQGWYYGYTF. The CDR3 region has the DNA TGTGCCTGGAGCCCTTTTCAGGGGTGGTACTATGGCTACACCTTC.

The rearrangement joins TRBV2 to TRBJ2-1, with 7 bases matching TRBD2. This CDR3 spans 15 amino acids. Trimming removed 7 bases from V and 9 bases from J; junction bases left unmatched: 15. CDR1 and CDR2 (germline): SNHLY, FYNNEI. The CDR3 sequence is CASNPGTMGIGEQFF. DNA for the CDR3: TGTGCCAGCAATCCCGGGACTATGGGCATCGGTGAGCAGTTCTTC.

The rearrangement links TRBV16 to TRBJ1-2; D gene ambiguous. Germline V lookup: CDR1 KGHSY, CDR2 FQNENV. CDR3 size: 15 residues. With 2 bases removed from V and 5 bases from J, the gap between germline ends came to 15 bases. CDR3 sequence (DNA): TGTGCCAGCAGCCAAGATTTGGAGGCAGCATATGGCTACACCTTC. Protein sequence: CASSQDLEAAYGYTF.

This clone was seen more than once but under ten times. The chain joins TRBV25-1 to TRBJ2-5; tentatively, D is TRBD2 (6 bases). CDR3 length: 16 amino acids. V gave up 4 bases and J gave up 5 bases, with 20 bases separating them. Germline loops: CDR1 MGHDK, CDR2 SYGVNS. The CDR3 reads CASSGEAGIGMETQYF. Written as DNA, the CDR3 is TGTGCCAGCAGTGGGGAGGCAGGGATCGGCATGGAGACCCAGTACTTC.

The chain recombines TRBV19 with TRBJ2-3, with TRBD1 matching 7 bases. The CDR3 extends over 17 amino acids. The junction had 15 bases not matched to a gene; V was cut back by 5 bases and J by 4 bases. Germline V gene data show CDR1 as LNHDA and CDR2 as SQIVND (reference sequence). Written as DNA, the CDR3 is TGTGCCAGTAGTCACAGGGGTCAAGCAGGGGATCCAGATACGCAGTATTTT. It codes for CASSHRGQAGDPDTQYF.

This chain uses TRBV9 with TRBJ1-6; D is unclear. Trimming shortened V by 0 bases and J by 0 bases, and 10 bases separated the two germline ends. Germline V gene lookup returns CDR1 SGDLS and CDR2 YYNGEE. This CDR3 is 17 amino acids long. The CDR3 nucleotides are TGTGCCAGCAGCGTAGGTCCGGAGAGCTCCTATAATTCACCCCTCCACTTT. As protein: CASSVGPESSYNSPLHF.

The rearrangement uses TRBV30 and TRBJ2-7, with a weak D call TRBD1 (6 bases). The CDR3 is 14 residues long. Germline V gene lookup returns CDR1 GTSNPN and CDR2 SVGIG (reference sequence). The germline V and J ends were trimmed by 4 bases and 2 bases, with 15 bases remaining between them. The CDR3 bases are TGTGCCTGGAACGGACAGACAAAACCCTACGAGCAGTACTTC. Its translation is CAWNGQTKPYEQYF.

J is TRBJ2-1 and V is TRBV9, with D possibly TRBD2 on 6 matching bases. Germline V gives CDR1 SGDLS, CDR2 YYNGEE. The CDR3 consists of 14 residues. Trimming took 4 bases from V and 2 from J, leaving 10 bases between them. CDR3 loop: CASSTRGTYNEQFF. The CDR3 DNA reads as TGTGCCAGCAGCACCCGGGGGACCTACAATGAGCAGTTCTTC.

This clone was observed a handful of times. CDR3 DNA sequence: TGTGCCAGCAGTGGTACTGGTGGGGCGGCTCAGCCCCAGCATTTT. Translation: CASSGTGGAAQPQHF. This sequence joins TRBV2 and TRBJ1-5; TRBD1 is a possible D gene (5 bases). The CDR3 contains 15 residues. Germline V gives CDR1 SNHLY, CDR2 FYNNEI. Trimming left V 4 bases short and J 6 bases short, with 16 bases between.

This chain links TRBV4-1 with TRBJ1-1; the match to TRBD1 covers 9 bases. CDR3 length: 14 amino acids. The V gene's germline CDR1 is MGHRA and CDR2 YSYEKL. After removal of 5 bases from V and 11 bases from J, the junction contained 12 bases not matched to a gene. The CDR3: CASSNGTGPLGAFF. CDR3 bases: TGCGCCAGCAGCAACGGGACAGGGCCCCTTGGGGCTTTCTTT.